Sequencing of this T cell receptor (beta chain) was carried out in a study of response to subunit inactivated influenza vaccine. Study-level results: Authors suggested each seasonal influenza vaccination recruits few new T cells.

This CDR3 contains 16 residues. With 2 bases removed from V and 3 bases from J, the gap between germline ends came to 13 bases. CDR1 is KGHDR and CDR2 is SFDVKD in the germline V gene. Each CDR3 protein is one row after TCRdb ran MiXCR on the RT-PCR reads. The sample carries about 170,000 distinct CDR3 sequences, approximately 12% recorded once. There are many counts of this clonotype. Antigen specificity is unknown. This chain links TRBV24-1 with TRBJ2-1, with D perhaps TRBD2 (6 bases). This receptor was taken from a man between 45 and 75 years old who received an inactivated influenza vaccine. Specimen: CD8+ T cells sorted from PBMCs, collected about 24 months after vaccination. The CDR3 is CATSDYGGEYYNEQFF. The CDR3 nucleotides are TGTGCCACCAGTGATTACGGCGGGGAGTACTACAATGAGCAGTTCTTC.